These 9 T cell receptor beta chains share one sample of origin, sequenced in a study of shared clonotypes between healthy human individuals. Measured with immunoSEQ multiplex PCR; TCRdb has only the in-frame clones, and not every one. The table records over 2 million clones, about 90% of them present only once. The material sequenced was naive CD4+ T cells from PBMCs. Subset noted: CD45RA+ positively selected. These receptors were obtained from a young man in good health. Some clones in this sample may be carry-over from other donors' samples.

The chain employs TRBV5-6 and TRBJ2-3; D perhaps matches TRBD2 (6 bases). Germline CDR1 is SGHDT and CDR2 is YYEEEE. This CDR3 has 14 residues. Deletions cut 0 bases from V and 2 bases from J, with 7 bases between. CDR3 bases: TGTGCCAGCAGCTTGGTGGACTACACAGATACGCAGTATTTT. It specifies CASSLVDYTDTQYF.

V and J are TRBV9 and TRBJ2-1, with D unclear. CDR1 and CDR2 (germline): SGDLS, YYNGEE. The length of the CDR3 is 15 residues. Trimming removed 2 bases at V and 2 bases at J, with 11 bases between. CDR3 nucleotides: TGTGCCAGCAGCGTGTTAGCAGAACCCTACAATGAGCAGTTCTTC. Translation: CASSVLAEPYNEQFF. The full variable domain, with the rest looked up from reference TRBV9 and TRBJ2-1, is DSGVTQTPKHLITATGQRVTLRCSPRSGDLSVYWYQQSLDQGLQFLIQYYNGEERAKGNILERFSAQQFPDLHSELNLSSLELGDSALYFCASSVLAEPYNEQFFGPGTRLTVL.

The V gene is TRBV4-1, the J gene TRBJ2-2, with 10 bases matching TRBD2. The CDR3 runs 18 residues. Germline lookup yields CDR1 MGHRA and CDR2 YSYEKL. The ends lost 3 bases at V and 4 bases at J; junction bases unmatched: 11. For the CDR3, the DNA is TGCGCCAGCAGCCAGGGCCTCGCGGTAGCGGGAGGCACCGGGGAGCTGTTTTTT. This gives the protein CASSQGLAVAGGTGELFF.

CDR3 DNA sequence: TGCGCCAGCAGCCAAGGGGTAGCCAGGGGGAATTCACCCCTCCACTTT. It is translated as CASSQGVARGNSPLHF. This chain links TRBV4-1 with TRBJ1-6; TRBD1 aligns across 7 bases. The V gene end was trimmed by 1 base and the J gene end by 7 bases; junction bases not matched to a gene: 7. The CDR3 sequence is 16 residues long. Germline CDR1 reads MGHRA; CDR2 reads YSYEKL.

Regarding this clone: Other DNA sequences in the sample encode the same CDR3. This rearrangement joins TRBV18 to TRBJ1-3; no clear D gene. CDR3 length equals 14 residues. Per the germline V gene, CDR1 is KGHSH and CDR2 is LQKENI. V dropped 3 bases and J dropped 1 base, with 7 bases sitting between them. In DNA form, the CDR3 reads TGTGCCAGCTCACCGCAAGGGTCTGGAAACACCATATATTTT. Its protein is CASSPQGSGNTIYF.

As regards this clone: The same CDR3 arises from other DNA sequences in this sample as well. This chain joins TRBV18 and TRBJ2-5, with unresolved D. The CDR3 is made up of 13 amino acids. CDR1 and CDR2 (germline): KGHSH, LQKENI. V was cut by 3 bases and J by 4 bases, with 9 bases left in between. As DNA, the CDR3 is TGTGCCAGCTCACCCCTCTTGAGAGAGACCCAGTACTTC. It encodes CASSPLLRETQYF.

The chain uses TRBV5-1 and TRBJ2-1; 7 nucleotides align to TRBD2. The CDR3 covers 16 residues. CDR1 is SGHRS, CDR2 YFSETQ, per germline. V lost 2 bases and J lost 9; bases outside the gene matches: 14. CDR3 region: CASSFSTGGPLSEQFF. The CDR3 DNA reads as TGCGCCAGCAGCTTCTCTACGGGAGGCCCCCTGAGTGAGCAGTTCTTC.

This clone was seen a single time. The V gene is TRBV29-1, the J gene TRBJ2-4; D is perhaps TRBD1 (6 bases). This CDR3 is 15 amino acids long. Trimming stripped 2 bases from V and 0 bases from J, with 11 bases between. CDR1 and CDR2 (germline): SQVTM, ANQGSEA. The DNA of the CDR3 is TGCAGCGTTGAATCCCGGACAGTAGCCAAAAACATTCAGTACTTC. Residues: CSVESRTVAKNIQYF. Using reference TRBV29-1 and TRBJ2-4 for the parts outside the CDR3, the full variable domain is SAVISQKPSRDICQRGTSLTIQCQVDSQVTMMFWYRQQPGQSLTLIATANQGSEATYESGFVIDKFPISRPNLTFSTLTVSNMSPEDSSIYLCSVESRTVAKNIQYFGAGTRLSVL.

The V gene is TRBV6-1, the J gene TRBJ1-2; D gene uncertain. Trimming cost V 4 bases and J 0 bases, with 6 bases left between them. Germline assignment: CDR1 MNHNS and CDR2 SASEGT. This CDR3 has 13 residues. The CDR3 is CASSGRTNYGYTF. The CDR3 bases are TGTGCCAGCAGTGGACGGACTAACTATGGCTACACCTTC.